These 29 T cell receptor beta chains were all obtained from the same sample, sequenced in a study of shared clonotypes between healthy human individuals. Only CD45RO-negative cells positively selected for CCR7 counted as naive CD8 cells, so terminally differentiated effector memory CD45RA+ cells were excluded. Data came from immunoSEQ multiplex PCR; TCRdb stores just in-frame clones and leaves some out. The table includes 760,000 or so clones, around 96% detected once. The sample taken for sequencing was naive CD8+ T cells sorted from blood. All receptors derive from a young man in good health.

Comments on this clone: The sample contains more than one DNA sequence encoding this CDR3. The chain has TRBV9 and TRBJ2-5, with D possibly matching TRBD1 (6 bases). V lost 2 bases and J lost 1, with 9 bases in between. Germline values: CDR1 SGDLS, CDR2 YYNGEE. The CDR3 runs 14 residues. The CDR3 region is CASSVTGLQETQYF. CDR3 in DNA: TGTGCCAGCAGCGTCACAGGGCTCCAAGAGACCCAGTACTTC.

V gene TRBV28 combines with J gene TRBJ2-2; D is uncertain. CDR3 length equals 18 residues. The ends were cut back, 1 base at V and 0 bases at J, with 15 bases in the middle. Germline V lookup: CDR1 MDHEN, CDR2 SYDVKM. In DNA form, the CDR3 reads TGTGCCAGCAGTTTATTCGTTGGTGGGGATGCGAACACCGGGGAGCTGTTTTTT. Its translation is CASSLFVGGDANTGELFF. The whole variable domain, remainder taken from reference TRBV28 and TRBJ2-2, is DVKVTQSSRYLVKRTGEKVFLECVQDMDHENMFWYRQDPGLGLRLIYFSYDVKMKEKGDIPEGYSVSREKKERFSLILESASTNQTSMYLCASSLFVGGDANTGELFFGEGSRLTVL.

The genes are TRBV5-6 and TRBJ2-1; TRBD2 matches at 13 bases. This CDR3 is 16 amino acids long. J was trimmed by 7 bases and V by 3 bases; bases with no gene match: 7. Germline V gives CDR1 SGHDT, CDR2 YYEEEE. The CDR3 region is CASSSGLAGVGNEQFF. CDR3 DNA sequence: TGTGCCAGCAGCTCAGGACTAGCGGGAGTCGGTAATGAGCAGTTCTTC.

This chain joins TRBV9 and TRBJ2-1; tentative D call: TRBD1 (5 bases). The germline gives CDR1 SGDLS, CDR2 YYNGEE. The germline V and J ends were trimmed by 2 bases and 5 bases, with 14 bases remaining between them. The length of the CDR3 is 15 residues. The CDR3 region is CASSVDRQRHNEQFF. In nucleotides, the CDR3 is TGTGCCAGCAGCGTCGACCGACAGCGACACAATGAGCAGTTCTTC.

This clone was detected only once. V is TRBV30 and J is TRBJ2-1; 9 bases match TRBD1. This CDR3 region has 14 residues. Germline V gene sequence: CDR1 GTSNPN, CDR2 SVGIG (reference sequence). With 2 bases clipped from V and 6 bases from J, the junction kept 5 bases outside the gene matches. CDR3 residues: CAWSRGQGPNEQFF. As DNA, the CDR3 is TGTGCCTGGAGTCGAGGACAGGGGCCCAATGAGCAGTTCTTC.

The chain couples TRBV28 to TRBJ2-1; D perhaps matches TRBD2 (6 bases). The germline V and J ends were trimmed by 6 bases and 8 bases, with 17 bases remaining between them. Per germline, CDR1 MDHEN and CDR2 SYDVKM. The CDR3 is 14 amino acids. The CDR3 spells CASSPPGRPHEQFF. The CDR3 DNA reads TGTGCCAGCAGCCCCCCAGGGAGGCCCCATGAGCAGTTCTTC.

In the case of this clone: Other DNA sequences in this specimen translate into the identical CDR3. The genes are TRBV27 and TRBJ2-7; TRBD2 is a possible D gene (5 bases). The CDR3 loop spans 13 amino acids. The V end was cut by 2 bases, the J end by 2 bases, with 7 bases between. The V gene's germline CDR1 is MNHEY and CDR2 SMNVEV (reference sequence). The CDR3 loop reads CASSLEGTYEQYF. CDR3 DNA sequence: TGTGCCAGCAGTTTAGAGGGAACCTACGAGCAGTACTTC.

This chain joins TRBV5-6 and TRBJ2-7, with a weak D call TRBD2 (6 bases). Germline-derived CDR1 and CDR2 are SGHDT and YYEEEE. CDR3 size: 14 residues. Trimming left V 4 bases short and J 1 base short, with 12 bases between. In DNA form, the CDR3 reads TGTGCCAGCAGCCCGGGTAGCGGATCCTACGAGCAGTACTTC. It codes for CASSPGSGSYEQYF.

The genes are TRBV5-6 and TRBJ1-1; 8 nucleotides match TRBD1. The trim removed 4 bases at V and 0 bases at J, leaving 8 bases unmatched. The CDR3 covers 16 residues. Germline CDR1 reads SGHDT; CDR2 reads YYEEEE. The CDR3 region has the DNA TGTGCCAGCAGCGTGGTCCGGGACAGGTTGAACACTGAAGCTTTCTTT. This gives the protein CASSVVRDRLNTEAFF.

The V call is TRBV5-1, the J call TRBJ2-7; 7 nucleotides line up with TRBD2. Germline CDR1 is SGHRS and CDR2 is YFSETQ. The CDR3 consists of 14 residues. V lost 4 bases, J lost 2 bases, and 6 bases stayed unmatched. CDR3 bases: TGCGCCAGCAGCCCCGGGACTAATACCTACGAGCAGTACTTC. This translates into CASSPGTNTYEQYF. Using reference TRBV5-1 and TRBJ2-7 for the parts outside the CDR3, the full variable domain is KAGVTQTPRYLIKTRGQQVTLSCSPISGHRSVSWYQQTPGQGLQFLFEYFSETQRNKGNFPGRFSGRQFSNSRSEMNVSTLELGDSALYLCASSPGTNTYEQYFGPGTRLTVT.

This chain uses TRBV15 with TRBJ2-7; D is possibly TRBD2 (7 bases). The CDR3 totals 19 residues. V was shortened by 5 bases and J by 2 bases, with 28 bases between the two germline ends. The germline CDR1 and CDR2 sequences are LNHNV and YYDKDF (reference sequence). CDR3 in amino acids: CATSPGGAALKKDPYEQYF. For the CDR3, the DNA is TGTGCCACCAGCCCTGGGGGGGCGGCCCTCAAAAAAGACCCCTACGAGCAGTACTTC.

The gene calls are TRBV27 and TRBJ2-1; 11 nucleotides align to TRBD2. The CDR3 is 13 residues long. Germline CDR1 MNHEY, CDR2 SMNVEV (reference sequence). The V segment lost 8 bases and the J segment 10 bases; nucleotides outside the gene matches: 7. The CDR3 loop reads CASCWGTSGEQFF. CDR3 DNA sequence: TGTGCCAGCTGTTGGGGGACTAGCGGCGAGCAGTTCTTC.

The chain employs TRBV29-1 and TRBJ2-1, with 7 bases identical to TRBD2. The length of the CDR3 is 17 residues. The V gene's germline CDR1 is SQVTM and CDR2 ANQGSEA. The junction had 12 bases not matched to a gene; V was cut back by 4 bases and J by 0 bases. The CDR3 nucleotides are TGCAGCGTTGCTGGGGGAGGGAAAGAATTCTCCTACAATGAGCAGTTCTTC. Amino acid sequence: CSVAGGGKEFSYNEQFF.

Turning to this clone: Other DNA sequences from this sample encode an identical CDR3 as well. The CDR3: CASSPTSYEQYF. CDR3 coding DNA: TGTGCCAGCAGTCCCACTTCCTACGAGCAGTACTTC. V and J are TRBV5-5 and TRBJ2-7, with unresolved D. Trimming shortened V by 5 bases and J by 1 base, and 7 bases separated the two germline ends. This CDR3 has 12 amino acids. Germline CDR1 is SGHKS and CDR2 is YYEKEE (reference sequence).

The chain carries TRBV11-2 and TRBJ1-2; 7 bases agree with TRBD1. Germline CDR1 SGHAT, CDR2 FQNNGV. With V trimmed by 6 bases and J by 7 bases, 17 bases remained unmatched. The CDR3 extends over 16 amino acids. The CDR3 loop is CASSSTHVQDRSGYTF. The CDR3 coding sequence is TGTGCCAGCAGTTCGACGCACGTCCAGGACAGGTCTGGCTACACCTTC.

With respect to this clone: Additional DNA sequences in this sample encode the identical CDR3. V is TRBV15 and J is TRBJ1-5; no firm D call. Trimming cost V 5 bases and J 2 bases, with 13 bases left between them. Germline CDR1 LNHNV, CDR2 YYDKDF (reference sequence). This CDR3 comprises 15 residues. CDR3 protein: CATSEGAVGNQPQHF. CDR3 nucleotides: TGTGCCACCAGCGAGGGTGCAGTTGGCAATCAGCCCCAGCATTTT.

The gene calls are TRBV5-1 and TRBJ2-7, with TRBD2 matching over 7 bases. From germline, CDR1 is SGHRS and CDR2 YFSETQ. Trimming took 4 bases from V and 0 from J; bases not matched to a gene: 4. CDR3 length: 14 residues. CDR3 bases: TGCGCCAGCAGCACAGCGGGACCCTCCTACGAGCAGTACTTC. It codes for CASSTAGPSYEQYF.

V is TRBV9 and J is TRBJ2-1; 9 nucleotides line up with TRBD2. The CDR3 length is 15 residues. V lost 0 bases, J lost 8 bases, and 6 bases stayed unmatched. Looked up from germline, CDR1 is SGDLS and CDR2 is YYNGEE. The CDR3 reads CASSVVGREGYEQFF. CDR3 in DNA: TGTGCCAGCAGCGTAGTTGGGCGGGAGGGCTATGAGCAGTTCTTC.

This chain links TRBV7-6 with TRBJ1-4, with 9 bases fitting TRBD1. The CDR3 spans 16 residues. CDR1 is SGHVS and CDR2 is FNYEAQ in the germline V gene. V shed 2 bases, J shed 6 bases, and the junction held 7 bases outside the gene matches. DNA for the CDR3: TGTGCCAGCAGCTTAATTATGACAGGGGGTTATGAAAAACTGTTTTTT. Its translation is CASSLIMTGGYEKLFF. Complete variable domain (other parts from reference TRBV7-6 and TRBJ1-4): GAGVSQSPRYKVTKRGQDVALRCDPISGHVSLYWYRQALGQGPEFLTYFNYEAQQDKSGLPNDRFSAERPEGSISTLTIQRTEQRDSAMYRCASSLIMTGGYEKLFFGSGTQLSVL.

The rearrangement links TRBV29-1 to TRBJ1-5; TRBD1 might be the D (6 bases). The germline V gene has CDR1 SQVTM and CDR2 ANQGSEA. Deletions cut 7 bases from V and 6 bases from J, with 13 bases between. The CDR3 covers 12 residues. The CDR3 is CSASQGGQPQHF. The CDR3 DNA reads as TGCAGCGCCTCCCAAGGGGGTCAGCCCCAGCATTTT.

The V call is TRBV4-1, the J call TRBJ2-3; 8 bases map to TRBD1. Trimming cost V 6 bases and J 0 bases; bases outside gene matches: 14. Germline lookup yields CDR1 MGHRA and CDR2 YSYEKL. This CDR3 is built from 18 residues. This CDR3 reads CASRPQMPGTGSTDTQYF. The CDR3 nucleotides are TGCGCCAGCAGACCGCAAATGCCCGGGACAGGTAGCACAGATACGCAGTATTTT.

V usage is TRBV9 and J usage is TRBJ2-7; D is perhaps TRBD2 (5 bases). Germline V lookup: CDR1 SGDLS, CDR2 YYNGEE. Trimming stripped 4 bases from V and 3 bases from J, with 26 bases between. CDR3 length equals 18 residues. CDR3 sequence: CASSRGPSSSAGIYEQYF. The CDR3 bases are TGTGCCAGCAGCAGAGGGCCCTCTTCTAGTGCCGGCATCTACGAGCAGTACTTC. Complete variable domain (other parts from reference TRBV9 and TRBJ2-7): DSGVTQTPKHLITATGQRVTLRCSPRSGDLSVYWYQQSLDQGLQFLIQYYNGEERAKGNILERFSAQQFPDLHSELNLSSLELGDSALYFCASSRGPSSSAGIYEQYFGPGTRLTVT.

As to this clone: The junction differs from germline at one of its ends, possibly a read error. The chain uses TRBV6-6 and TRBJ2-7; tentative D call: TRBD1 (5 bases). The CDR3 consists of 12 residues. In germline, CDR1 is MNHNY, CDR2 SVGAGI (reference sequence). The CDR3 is CASSYSLAGQNF. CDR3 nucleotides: TGTGCCAGCAGTTACTCCCTGGCAGGGCAAAACTTC.

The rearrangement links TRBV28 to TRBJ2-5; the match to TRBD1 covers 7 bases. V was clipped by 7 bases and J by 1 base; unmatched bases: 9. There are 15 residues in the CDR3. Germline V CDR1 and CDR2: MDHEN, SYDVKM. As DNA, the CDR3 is TGTGCCAGCAAGGACAGGCGGGCTATCCAAGAGACCCAGTACTTC. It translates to CASKDRRAIQETQYF. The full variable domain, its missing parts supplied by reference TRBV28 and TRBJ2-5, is DVKVTQSSRYLVKRTGEKVFLECVQDMDHENMFWYRQDPGLGLRLIYFSYDVKMKEKGDIPEGYSVSREKKERFSLILESASTNQTSMYLCASKDRRAIQETQYFGPGTRLLVL.

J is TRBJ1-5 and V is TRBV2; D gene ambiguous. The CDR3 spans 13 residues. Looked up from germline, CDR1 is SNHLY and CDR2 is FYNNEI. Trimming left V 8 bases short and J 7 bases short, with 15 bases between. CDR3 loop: CASEVLDGQPQHF. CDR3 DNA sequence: TGTGCCAGCGAAGTGTTAGATGGGCAGCCCCAGCATTTT.

CDR3 residues: CASSPLGADYNEQFF. In DNA form, the CDR3 reads TGTGCCAGCAGCCCCCTCGGGGCAGACTACAATGAGCAGTTCTTC. V usage is TRBV7-9 and J usage is TRBJ2-1; D could derive from TRBD1 or TRBD2 (5 bases each). The germline gives CDR1 SEHNR, CDR2 FQNEAQ (reference sequence). V was trimmed by 5 bases and J by 3 bases, leaving 14 bases between them. This CDR3 has 15 amino acids.

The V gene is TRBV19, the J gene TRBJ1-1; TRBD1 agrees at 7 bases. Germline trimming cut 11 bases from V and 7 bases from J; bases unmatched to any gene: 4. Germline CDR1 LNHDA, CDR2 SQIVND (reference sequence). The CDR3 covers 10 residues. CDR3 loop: CAGRDSEAFF. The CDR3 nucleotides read TGTGCCGGCCGGGACAGTGAAGCTTTCTTT.

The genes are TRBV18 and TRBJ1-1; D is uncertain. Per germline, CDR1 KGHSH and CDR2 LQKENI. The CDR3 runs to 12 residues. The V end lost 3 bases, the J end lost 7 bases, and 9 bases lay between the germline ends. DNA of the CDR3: TGTGCCAGCTCACCCACTATCCTTGAAGCTTTCTTT. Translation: CASSPTILEAFF.

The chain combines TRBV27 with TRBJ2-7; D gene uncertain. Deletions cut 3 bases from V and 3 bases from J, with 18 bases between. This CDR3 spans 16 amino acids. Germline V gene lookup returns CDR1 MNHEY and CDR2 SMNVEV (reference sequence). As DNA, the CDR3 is TGTGCCAGCAGTTTCTCCCGTGGAGAGGTCGGCTACGAGCAGTACTTC. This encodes CASSFSRGEVGYEQYF.